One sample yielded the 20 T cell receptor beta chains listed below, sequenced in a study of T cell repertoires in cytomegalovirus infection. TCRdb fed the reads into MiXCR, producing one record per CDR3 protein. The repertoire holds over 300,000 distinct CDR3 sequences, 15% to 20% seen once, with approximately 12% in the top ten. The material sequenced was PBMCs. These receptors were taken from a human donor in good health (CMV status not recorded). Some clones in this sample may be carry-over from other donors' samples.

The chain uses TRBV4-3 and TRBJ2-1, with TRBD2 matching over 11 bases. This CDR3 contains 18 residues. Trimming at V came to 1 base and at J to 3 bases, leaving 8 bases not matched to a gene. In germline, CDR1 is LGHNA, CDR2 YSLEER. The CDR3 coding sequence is TGCGCCAGCAGCCAAGTTTGGGGCCTAGCGGGGGGCTACAATGAGCAGTTCTTC. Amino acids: CASSQVWGLAGGYNEQFF.

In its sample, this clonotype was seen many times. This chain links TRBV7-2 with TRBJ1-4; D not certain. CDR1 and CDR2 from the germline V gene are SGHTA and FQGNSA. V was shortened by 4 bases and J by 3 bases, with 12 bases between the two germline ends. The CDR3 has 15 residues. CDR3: CASSSYPYPNEKLFF. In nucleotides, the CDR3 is TGTGCCAGCAGCTCTTACCCTTACCCTAATGAAAAACTGTTTTTT.

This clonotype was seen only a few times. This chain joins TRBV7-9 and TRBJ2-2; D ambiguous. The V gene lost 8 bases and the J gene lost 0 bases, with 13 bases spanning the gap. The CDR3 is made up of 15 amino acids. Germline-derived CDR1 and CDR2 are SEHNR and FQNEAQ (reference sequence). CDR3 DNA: TGTGCCAGCTTGACGTGGGGTACGAACACCGGGGAGCTGTTTTTT. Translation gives CASLTWGTNTGELFF.

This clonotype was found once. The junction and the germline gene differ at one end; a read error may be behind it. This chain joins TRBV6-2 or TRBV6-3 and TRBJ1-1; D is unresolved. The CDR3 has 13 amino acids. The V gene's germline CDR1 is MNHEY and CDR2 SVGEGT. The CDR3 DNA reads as TGTCCCAGCAGTTACGGCAGTTCCACTGAAGCTTTCTTT. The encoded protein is CPSSYGSSTEAFF.

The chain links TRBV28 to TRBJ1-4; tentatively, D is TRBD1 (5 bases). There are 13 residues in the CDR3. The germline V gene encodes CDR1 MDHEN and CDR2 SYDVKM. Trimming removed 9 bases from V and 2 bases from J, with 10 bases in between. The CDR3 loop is CASTTDTNEKLFF. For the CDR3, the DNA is TGTGCCAGTACGACAGACACTAATGAAAAACTGTTTTTT.

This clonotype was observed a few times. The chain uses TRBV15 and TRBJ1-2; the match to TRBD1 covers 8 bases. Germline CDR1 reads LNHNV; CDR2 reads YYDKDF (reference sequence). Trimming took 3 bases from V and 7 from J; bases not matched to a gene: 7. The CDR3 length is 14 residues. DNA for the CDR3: TGTGCCACCAGCAGGCCCGGACAGGGTCGTGGCTACACCTTC. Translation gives CATSRPGQGRGYTF.

The CDR3 sequence is CATSPQGAKSSPLHF. CDR3 coding DNA: TGTGCCACCAGCCCCCAGGGGGCTAAGAGTTCACCCCTCCACTTT. The chain combines TRBV2 with TRBJ1-6, with TRBD1 matching over 8 bases. Germline loops: CDR1 SNHLY, CDR2 FYNNEI. J gave up 9 bases and V 10 bases, and 14 bases lay outside the gene matches. The length of the CDR3 is 15 residues.

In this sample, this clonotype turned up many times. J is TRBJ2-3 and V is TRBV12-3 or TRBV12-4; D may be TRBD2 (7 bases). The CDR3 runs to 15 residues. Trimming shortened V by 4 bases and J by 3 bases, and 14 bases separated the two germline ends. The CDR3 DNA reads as TGTGCCAGCAGTTCCATACGGGGGGCGACAGATACGCAGTATTTT. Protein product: CASSSIRGATDTQYF.

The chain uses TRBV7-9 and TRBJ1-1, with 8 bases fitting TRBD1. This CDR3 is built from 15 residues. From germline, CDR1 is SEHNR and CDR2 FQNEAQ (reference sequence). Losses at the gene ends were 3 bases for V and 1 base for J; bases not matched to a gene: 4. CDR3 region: CASSFTGGRNTEAFF. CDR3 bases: TGTGCCAGCAGCTTCACAGGGGGTAGGAACACTGAAGCTTTCTTT.

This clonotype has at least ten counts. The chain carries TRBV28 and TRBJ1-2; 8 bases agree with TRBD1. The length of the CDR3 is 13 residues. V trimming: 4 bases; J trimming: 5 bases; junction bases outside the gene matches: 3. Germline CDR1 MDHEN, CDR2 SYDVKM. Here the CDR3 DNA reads TGTGCCAGCAGTTCAGGGGGCAATTATGGCTACACCTTC. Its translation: CASSSGGNYGYTF.

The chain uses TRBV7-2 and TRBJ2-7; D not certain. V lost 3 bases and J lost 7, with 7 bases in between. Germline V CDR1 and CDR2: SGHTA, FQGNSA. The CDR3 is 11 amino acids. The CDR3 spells CASSFDGEQYF. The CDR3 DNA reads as TGTGCCAGCAGCTTCGACGGGGAGCAGTACTTC.

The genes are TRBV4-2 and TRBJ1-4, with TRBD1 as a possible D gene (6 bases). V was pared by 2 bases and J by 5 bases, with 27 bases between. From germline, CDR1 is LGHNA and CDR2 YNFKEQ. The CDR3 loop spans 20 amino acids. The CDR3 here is CASSQLYQTWGPGGNEKLFF. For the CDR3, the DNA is TGTGCCAGCAGCCAACTATACCAGACGTGGGGGCCTGGGGGAAATGAAAAACTGTTTTTT.

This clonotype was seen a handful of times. The CDR3 nucleotides are TGTGCCAGCTCGCGCCGGTTGGATGAAAAACTGTTTTTT. Its protein is CASSRRLDEKLFF. The chain has TRBV18 and TRBJ1-4; D not certain. The germline V gene has CDR1 KGHSH and CDR2 LQKENI. This CDR3 region has 13 residues. The V end was cut by 6 bases, the J end by 6 bases, with 11 bases between.

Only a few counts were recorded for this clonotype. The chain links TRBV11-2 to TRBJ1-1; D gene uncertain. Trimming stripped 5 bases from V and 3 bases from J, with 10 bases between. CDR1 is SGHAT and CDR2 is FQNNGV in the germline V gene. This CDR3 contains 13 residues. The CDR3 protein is CASSKRPYTEAFF. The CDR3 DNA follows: TGTGCCAGCAGCAAAAGGCCCTACACTGAAGCTTTCTTT.

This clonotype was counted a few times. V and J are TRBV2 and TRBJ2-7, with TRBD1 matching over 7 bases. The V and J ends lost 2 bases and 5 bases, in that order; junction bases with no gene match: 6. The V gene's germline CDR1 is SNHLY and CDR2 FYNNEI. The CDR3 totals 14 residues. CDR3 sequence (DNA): TGTGCCAGCAGTGAATCAGGGACAGTGCACGAGCAGTACTTC. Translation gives CASSESGTVHEQYF.

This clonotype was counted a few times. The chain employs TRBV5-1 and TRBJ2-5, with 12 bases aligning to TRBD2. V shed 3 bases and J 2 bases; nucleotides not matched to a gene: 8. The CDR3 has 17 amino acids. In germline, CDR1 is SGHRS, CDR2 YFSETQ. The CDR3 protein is CASSSGILAGGQETQYF. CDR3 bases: TGCGCCAGCAGCTCTGGCATACTAGCGGGAGGTCAAGAGACCCAGTACTTC.

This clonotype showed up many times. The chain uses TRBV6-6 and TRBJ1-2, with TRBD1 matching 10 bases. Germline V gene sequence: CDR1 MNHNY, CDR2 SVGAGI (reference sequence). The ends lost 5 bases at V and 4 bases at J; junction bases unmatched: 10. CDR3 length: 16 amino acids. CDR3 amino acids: CASSRRTGTGAYGYTF. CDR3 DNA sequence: TGTGCCAGCAGTAGACGCACCGGGACAGGGGCCTATGGCTACACCTTC.

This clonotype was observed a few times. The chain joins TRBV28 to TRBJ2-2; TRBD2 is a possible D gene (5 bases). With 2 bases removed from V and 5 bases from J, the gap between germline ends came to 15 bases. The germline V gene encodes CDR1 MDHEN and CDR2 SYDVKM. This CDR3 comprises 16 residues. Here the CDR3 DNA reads TGTGCCAGCAGTTTAGTTTGGGAGAAAGGGACCGGGGAGCTGTTTTTT. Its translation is CASSLVWEKGTGELFF.

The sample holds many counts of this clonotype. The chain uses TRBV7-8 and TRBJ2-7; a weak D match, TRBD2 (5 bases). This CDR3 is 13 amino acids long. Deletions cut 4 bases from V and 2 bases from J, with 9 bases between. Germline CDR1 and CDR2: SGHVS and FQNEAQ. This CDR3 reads CASSSRDAYEQYF. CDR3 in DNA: TGTGCCAGCAGCTCCCGGGATGCCTACGAGCAGTACTTC.

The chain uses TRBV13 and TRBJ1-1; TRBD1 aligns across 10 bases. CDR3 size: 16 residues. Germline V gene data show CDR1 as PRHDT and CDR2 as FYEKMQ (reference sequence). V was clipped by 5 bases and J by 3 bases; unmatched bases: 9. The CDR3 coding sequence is TGTGCCAGCAGCCCCTACGGACAGGGGGAGGACACTGAAGCTTTCTTT. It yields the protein CASSPYGQGEDTEAFF.